These 29 T cell receptor beta chains were all obtained from the same sample, sequenced in a study of response to subunit inactivated influenza vaccine. One entry per CDR3 protein, called by TCRdb with MiXCR from the RT-PCR reads. Found here are approximately 490,000 distinct CDR3 sequences, more than 7% of them singletons; the top ten hold about 12%. The sequencing used PBMCs from blood, collected around 2 years after vaccination. These TCRs come from a man aged 45 to 70 who received an inactivated influenza vaccine.

The V gene is TRBV12-3 or TRBV12-4, the J gene TRBJ2-7; D is uncertain. V was clipped by 5 bases and J by 3 bases, with 8 bases between them. The CDR3 loop spans 12 amino acids. The DNA of the CDR3 is TGTGCCAGCAGTACGAGCTTCTACGAGCAGTACTTC. Protein sequence: CASSTSFYEQYF.

This clonotype was detected ten times or more. The genes are TRBV7-9 and TRBJ1-2; TRBD1 matches 8 bases. This CDR3 has 15 residues. Germline CDR1 is SEHNR and CDR2 is FQNEAQ (reference sequence). Trimming took 5 bases from V and 4 from J; bases not matched to a gene: 9. CDR3 nucleotides: TGTGCCAGCAGCAGTGACCGGGACAGGAGCTATGGCTACACCTTC. Translation gives CASSSDRDRSYGYTF.

In its sample, this clonotype was seen a few times. The gene calls are TRBV10-2 and TRBJ2-1; 11 bases match TRBD2. CDR3 length equals 14 residues. The V and J ends lost 6 bases and 6 bases, in that order; junction bases with no gene match: 4. In germline, CDR1 is WSHSY, CDR2 SAAADI. CDR3: CASRLAGARNEQFF. In DNA, the CDR3 is TGCGCCAGCAGACTAGCGGGGGCACGCAATGAGCAGTTCTTC.

This clonotype was observed a few times. V gene TRBV7-3 combines with J gene TRBJ2-2; the match to TRBD2 covers 9 bases. Looked up from germline, CDR1 is SGHTA and CDR2 is FQGTGA. With V trimmed by 2 bases and J by 9 bases, 4 bases remained unmatched. The CDR3 has 14 amino acids. CDR3 in DNA: TGTGCCAGCAGCTTAGGGTCTAGCGGGAGGGAGCTGTTTTTT. Residues: CASSLGSSGRELFF.

This clonotype was seen repeatedly, ten times or more. V is TRBV18 and J is TRBJ2-3; 8 nucleotides line up with TRBD2. Trimming at V came to 5 bases and at J to 2 bases, leaving 9 bases not matched to a gene. The CDR3 has 16 amino acids. Germline V gene lookup returns CDR1 KGHSH and CDR2 LQKENI. This chain's CDR3 is CASSKAGGPYTDTQYF. The DNA for the CDR3 is TGTGCCAGCTCAAAGGCGGGAGGCCCTTACACAGATACGCAGTATTTT.

The rearrangement joins TRBV27 to TRBJ2-1, with 7 positions matching TRBD1. CDR3 size: 14 residues. Germline CDR1 MNHEY, CDR2 SMNVEV (reference sequence). Unmatched junction bases numbered 2, after V lost 3 bases and J lost 3 bases. DNA for the CDR3: TGTGCCAGCAGTTTTGACAGGGACTACAATGAGCAGTTCTTC. Its protein is CASSFDRDYNEQFF.

The chain uses TRBV6-2 or TRBV6-3 and TRBJ2-1, with TRBD2 identical over 9 bases. Losses at the gene ends were 3 bases for V and 3 bases for J; bases not matched to a gene: 3. The CDR3 contains 15 residues. From germline, CDR1 is MNHEY and CDR2 SVGEGT. In nucleotides, the CDR3 is TGTGCCAGCAGTTATAGCGGGAGTCACTACAATGAGCAGTTCTTC. It encodes CASSYSGSHYNEQFF.

The V gene is TRBV6-2 or TRBV6-3, the J gene TRBJ1-5, with a weak D call TRBD1 (5 bases). Germline-derived CDR1 and CDR2 are MNHEY and SVGEGT. V lost 4 bases and J lost 0, with 10 bases in between. This CDR3 has 15 amino acids. The CDR3 DNA is TGTGCCAGCAGTTGGGGGAGGATTAGCAATCAGCCCCAGCATTTT. Encoded protein: CASSWGRISNQPQHF.

The chain has TRBV7-2 and TRBJ2-2; 7 bases line up with TRBD2. The V segment lost 3 bases and the J segment 6 bases; nucleotides outside the gene matches: 4. CDR1 and CDR2 from the germline V gene are SGHTA and FQGNSA. The CDR3 totals 14 residues. CDR3 sequence: CASSLGRGAGELFF. The CDR3 coding sequence is TGTGCCAGCAGCTTGGGACGGGGGGCCGGGGAGCTGTTTTTT.

Concerning this clonotype itself: A junction boundary mismatches the germline segment, possibly from a read error. The chain employs TRBV5-4 and TRBJ2-3; possibly TRBD2 for D (6 bases). Germline values: CDR1 SGHNT, CDR2 YYREEE (reference sequence). This CDR3 region has 12 residues. DNA for the CDR3: TGTGCCTGCAGCTTGGAGGGTAATACGCAGTATTTT. Translating gives CACSLEGNTQYF.

The J gene is TRBJ1-4, the V gene TRBV28; D possibly corresponds to TRBD1 (6 bases). V dropped 5 bases and J dropped 6 bases, with 16 bases sitting between them. Germline V gene sequence: CDR1 MDHEN, CDR2 SYDVKM. This CDR3 comprises 15 residues. CDR3: CASSRIGGADEKLFF. CDR3 nucleotide sequence: TGTGCCAGCAGTCGGATAGGGGGAGCAGATGAAAAACTGTTTTTT.

A few counts support this clonotype. The V gene is TRBV2, the J gene TRBJ2-1; no firm D call. The CDR3 length is 13 residues. The V end lost 1 base, the J end lost 5 bases, and 6 bases lay between the germline ends. From germline, CDR1 is SNHLY and CDR2 FYNNEI. This CDR3 is CASSEGLHNEQFF. CDR3 sequence (DNA): TGTGCCAGCAGTGAAGGACTGCACAATGAGCAGTTCTTC. Full variable domain (missing parts from reference TRBV2 and TRBJ2-1): EPEVTQTPSHQVTQMGQEVILRCVPISNHLYFYWYRQILGQKVEFLVSFYNNEISEKSEIFDDQFSVERPDGSNFTLKIRSTKLEDSAMYFCASSEGLHNEQFFGPGTRLTVL.

This rearrangement joins TRBV4-3 to TRBJ2-2, with D uncertain. Germline-derived CDR1 and CDR2 are LGHNA and YSLEER. The length of the CDR3 is 14 residues. Trimming took 0 bases from V and 9 from J, leaving 11 bases between them. The CDR3 loop reads CASSQEMSGRELFF. The CDR3 bases are TGCGCCAGCAGCCAAGAAATGTCCGGCAGGGAGCTGTTTTTT.

The chain recombines TRBV29-1 with TRBJ2-1, with 7 bases lining up with TRBD2. CDR1 and CDR2 from the germline V gene are SQVTM and ANQGSEA. The CDR3 is made up of 13 amino acids. After removal of 3 bases from V and 6 bases from J, the junction contained 5 bases not matched to a gene. DNA of the CDR3: TGCAGCGTTGATACGGCTAGCGGCAATGAGCAGTTCTTC. Its translation: CSVDTASGNEQFF.

This clonotype was seen a few times. V and J are TRBV14 and TRBJ1-4, with D maybe TRBD1 (5 bases). The CDR3 loop spans 15 amino acids. From germline, CDR1 is SGHDN and CDR2 FVKESK. V lost 4 bases and J 0 bases, leaving 9 bases between the germline ends. In DNA, the CDR3 is TGTGCCAGCAGCCCTAGACAGTCAACTAATGAAAAACTGTTTTTT. This encodes CASSPRQSTNEKLFF.

This clonotype was seen only a few times. The chain joins TRBV4-2 to TRBJ2-7; D gene ambiguous. CDR1 and CDR2 from the germline V gene are LGHNA and YNFKEQ. V was pared by 3 bases and J by 1 base, with 7 bases between. The CDR3 contains 13 residues. CDR3 sequence reads: CASSQRPSYEQYF. Written as DNA, the CDR3 is TGTGCCAGCAGCCAGCGGCCTTCCTACGAGCAGTACTTC.

The V gene is TRBV4-1, the J gene TRBJ2-6; no definite D call. Germline V CDR1 and CDR2: MGHRA, YSYEKL. The CDR3 runs to 20 residues. V lost 0 bases, J lost 4 bases, and 22 bases lay in between. CDR3 sequence (DNA): TGCGCCAGCAGCCAAGATAGTCCCCAGGTGGGATTTGCGGGGGCCAACGTCCTGACTTTC. Encoded protein: CASSQDSPQVGFAGANVLTF.

In this sample, this clonotype turned up many times. This chain joins TRBV5-1 and TRBJ1-1; 8 bases fit TRBD1. The CDR3 spans 15 residues. Trimming removed 4 bases from V and 6 bases from J; junction bases left unmatched: 11. The germline gives CDR1 SGHRS, CDR2 YFSETQ. Here the CDR3 DNA reads TGCGCCAGCAGCGGCAGACAGGGGAGGAGCGCTGAAGCTTTCTTT. Translated, it gives CASSGRQGRSAEAFF.

This chain links TRBV3-1 with TRBJ1-1; D remains unclear. V lost 3 bases to trimming and J lost 6 bases, with 14 bases between them. CDR3 length equals 14 residues. Germline V gene lookup returns CDR1 LGHDT and CDR2 YNNKEL (reference sequence). CDR3 DNA: TGTGCCAGCAGCCAGCCTGGGTCGGCGTCTGAAGCTTTCTTT. Translation gives CASSQPGSASEAFF.

V usage is TRBV20-1 and J usage is TRBJ2-5, with a weak D call TRBD1 (6 bases). V was cut by 4 bases and J by 2 bases, with 11 bases left in between. This CDR3 spans 13 amino acids. CDR1 is DFQATT, CDR2 SNEGSKA, per germline (reference sequence). CDR3 region: CSAITTGQETQYF. CDR3 nucleotides: TGCAGTGCTATAACGACAGGACAAGAGACCCAGTACTTC.

V and J are TRBV30 and TRBJ2-7, with a possible D match to TRBD1 (5 bases). The CDR3 consists of 14 residues. The V and J ends lost 3 bases and 0 bases respectively, with 12 bases between them. In germline, CDR1 is GTSNPN, CDR2 SVGIG (reference sequence). CDR3 in amino acids: CAWRVWGSSYEQYF. CDR3 DNA sequence: TGTGCCTGGAGGGTTTGGGGCAGCTCCTACGAGCAGTACTTC.

This chain links TRBV10-3 with TRBJ2-1; D perhaps matches TRBD2 (6 bases). In germline, CDR1 is ENHRY, CDR2 SYGVKD. The CDR3 contains 13 residues. V lost 8 bases and J 5 bases, leaving 13 bases between the germline ends. DNA for the CDR3: TGTGCCATCGCCGGCTCGGGGGACAATGAGCAGTTCTTC. It encodes CAIAGSGDNEQFF.

At least ten counts were recorded for this clonotype. V and J are TRBV6-2 or TRBV6-3 and TRBJ2-7; 9 nucleotides match TRBD1. CDR1 and CDR2 (germline): MNHEY, SVGEGT. V was pared by 7 bases and J by 4 bases, with 11 bases of the junction left unmatched. CDR3 size: 15 residues. CDR3 nucleotides: TGTGCCAGCACCATTACGCCGGACAGGGGTTACGAGCAGTACTTC. Translation: CASTITPDRGYEQYF.

The rearrangement uses TRBV27 and TRBJ2-7, with 8 bases lining up with TRBD1. Germline assignment: CDR1 MNHEY and CDR2 SMNVEV (reference sequence). V lost 6 bases, J lost 2 bases, and 9 bases stayed unmatched. The CDR3 has 15 amino acids. The CDR3 is CASRITDRGAYEQYF. Here the CDR3 DNA reads TGTGCCAGCAGGATTACAGACAGGGGAGCCTACGAGCAGTACTTC.

The chain carries TRBV15 and TRBJ2-1; 10 nucleotides agree with TRBD1. Germline loops: CDR1 LNHNV, CDR2 YYDKDF (reference sequence). J gave up 7 bases and V 4 bases, and 7 bases lay outside the gene matches. The CDR3 spans 15 residues. CDR3 DNA sequence: TGTGCCACCAGCAAGGGACAGGGGAGTGGGAATGAGCAGTTCTTC. It is translated as CATSKGQGSGNEQFF.

The rearrangement joins TRBV11-3 to TRBJ2-7, with D perhaps matching TRBD1 (5 bases). With 4 bases removed from V and 6 bases from J, the gap between germline ends came to 16 bases. Germline CDR1 reads SGHNT; CDR2 reads YENEEA. This CDR3 is built from 14 residues. The DNA for the CDR3 is TGTGCCAGCAGCTACGCGACAGAGGTGGTCGAGCAGTACTTC. This codes for CASSYATEVVEQYF.

This clonotype was picked up many times. The CDR3 is CASSLEAFYEQYF. The CDR3 DNA is TGCGCCAGCAGCTTGGAGGCGTTCTACGAGCAGTACTTC. The V and J genes are TRBV5-1 and TRBJ2-7; D ambiguous. The V gene's germline CDR1 is SGHRS and CDR2 YFSETQ. The CDR3 loop spans 13 amino acids. V lost 0 bases to trimming and J lost 3 bases, with 7 bases between them.

This clonotype has at least ten counts. This sequence joins TRBV4-3 and TRBJ2-4, with 7 bases matching TRBD2. CDR1 is LGHNA, CDR2 YSLEER, per germline. The V and J ends lost 6 bases and 6 bases, in that order; junction bases with no gene match: 8. CDR3 length: 14 amino acids. CDR3 loop: CASSTSGVGNIQYF. DNA for the CDR3: TGCGCCAGCAGTACCAGCGGGGTAGGAAACATTCAGTACTTC.

The chain links TRBV6-1 to TRBJ1-1; a weak D match, TRBD1 (5 bases). In germline, CDR1 is MNHNS, CDR2 SASEGT. The V gene lost 6 bases and the J gene lost 3 bases, with 14 bases spanning the gap. The CDR3 runs 14 residues. As DNA, the CDR3 is TGTGCCAGCAGCTGGACAACCGGGTACACTGAAGCTTTCTTT. This sequence encodes CASSWTTGYTEAFF.